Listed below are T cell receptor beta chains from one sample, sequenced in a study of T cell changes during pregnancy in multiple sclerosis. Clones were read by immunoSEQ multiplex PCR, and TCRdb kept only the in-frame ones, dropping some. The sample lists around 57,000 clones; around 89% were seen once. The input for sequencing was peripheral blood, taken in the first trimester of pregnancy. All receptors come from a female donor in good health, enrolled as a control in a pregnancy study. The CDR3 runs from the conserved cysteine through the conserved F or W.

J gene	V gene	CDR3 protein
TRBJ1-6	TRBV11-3	CASSVSRVSSPLHF
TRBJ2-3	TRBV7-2	CASSYRGSSTDTQYF
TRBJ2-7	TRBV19	CASSMDRDLSYEQYF
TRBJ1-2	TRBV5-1	CASSLEGQNYGYTF
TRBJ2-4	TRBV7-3	CASSGGTGTIQYF
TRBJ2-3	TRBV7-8	CASRSEGSASDTQYF
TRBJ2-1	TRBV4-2	CASSQDPLAGGIHEQFF
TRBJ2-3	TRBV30	CARQGGDTQYF
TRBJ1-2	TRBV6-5	CASSYSSAGLGGGYTF
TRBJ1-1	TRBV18	CASSPPSGQNTEAFF
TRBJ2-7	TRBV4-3	CASSQDWGSAGYEQYF
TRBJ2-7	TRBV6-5	CASRPPGGQGYEQYF
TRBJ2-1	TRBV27	CASSLQGVGEQFF
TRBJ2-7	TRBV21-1	CASSKARSRSSYEQYF
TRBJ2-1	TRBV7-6	CASSLEWSHEQFF
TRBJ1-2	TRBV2	CATEGEANYGYTF
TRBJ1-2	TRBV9	CASSGTGPGSPYGYTF
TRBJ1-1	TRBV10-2	CASGGQGVSTEAFF
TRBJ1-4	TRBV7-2	CASSFHNQGEKLFF
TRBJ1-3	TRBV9	CASSPYRNPNTIYF
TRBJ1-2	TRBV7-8	CASSLPGLSGYGYTF
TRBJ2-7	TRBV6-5	CASSPHYREYEQYF
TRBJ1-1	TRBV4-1	CASRLTGSTEAFF
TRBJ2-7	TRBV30	CAWKRQGDEQYF
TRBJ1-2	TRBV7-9	CASSHMTRSYTF
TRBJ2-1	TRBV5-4	CASSGTSGRYNEQFF
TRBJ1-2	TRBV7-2	CASSLESGGNYGYTF
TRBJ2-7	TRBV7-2	CASSISPSYEQYF
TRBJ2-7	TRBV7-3	CASSSTGGNEQYF
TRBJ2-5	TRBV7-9	CASSSSGGETQYF
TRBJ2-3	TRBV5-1	CASSLDGNGDTDTQYF
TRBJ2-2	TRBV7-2	CASRKDAGGTGELFF
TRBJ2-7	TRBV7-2	CASSLVSRDEQYF
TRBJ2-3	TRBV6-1	CASKVGGVDTQYF
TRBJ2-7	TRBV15	CATSSGDSIYEQYF
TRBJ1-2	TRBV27	CASRQGGYGYTF
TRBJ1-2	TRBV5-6	CASSLGPSHRSYGYTF
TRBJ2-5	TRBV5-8	CASSLSGGVQETQYF
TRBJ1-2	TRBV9	CASSPQSGDGYGYTF
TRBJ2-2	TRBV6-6	CASSLRGGGTGELFF
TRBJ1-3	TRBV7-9	CASSFGQGWDTIYF
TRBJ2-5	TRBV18	CASSPPQGQAETQYF
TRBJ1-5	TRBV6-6	CASSYSTGGNNQPQHF
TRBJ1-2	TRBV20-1	CSADRDDGYTF
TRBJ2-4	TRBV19	CASSIVKGLAKNIQYF